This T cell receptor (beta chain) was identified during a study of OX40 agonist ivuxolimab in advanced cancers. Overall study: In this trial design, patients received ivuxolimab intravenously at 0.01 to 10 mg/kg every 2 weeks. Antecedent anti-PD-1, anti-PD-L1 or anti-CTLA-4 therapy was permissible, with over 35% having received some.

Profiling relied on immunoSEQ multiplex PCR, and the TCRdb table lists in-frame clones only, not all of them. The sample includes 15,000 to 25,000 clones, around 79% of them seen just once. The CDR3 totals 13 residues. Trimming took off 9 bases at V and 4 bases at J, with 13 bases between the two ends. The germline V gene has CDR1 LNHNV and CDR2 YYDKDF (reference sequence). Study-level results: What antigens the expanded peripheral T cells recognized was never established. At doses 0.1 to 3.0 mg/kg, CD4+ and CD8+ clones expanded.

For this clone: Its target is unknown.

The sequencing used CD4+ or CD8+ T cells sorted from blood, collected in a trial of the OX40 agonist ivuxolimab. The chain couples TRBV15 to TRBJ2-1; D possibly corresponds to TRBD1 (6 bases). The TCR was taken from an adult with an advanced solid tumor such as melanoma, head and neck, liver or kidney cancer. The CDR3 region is CATRPRGYNEQFF. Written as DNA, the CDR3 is TGTGCCACGAGACCCAGGGGTTACAATGAGCAGTTCTTC.